These T cell receptor beta chains were read from a single sample in a study of response to subunit inactivated influenza vaccine. From the RT-PCR reads, TCRdb called clonotypes with MiXCR, one entry per CDR3 protein. The sample yields about 700,000 distinct CDR3 sequences, roughly 14% seen once. Material: PBMCs from blood, obtained 14 to 15 days before vaccination. Every receptor here comes from a man aged 50-60 years who received an inactivated influenza vaccine. CDR3s include the opening cysteine and the closing phenylalanine or tryptophan. Fields, in order: J gene, V gene, clone size, D gene, CDR3 protein, CDR3 DNA. D genes are given only for firm matches. Clone size, where shown, is once, few, many, or a class for clones that have expanded.

j_call: TRBJ1-1
v_call: TRBV7-2
clone_size: NA
d_call: NA
cdr3_aa: CASSLWGGRNTEAFF
cdr3_nt: TGTGCCAGCAGCTTATGGGGCGGCCGCAACACTGAAGCTTTCTTT

j_call: TRBJ2-7
v_call: TRBV4-2
clone_size: few
d_call: NA
cdr3_aa: CASSQEGRASYEQYF
cdr3_nt: TGTGCCAGCAGCCAAGAAGGTCGCGCCTCCTACGAGCAGTACTTC

j_call: TRBJ2-1
v_call: TRBV24-1
clone_size: few
d_call: TRBD2
cdr3_aa: CATSDPGTSTSSYNEQFF
cdr3_nt: TGTGCCACCAGTGATCCCGGGACTAGCACGAGCTCCTACAATGAGCAGTTCTTC

j_call: TRBJ2-7
v_call: TRBV30
clone_size: many
d_call: TRBD2
cdr3_aa: CAGRLAGGSEQYF
cdr3_nt: TGTGCCGGCAGACTAGCGGGAGGGAGTGAGCAGTACTTC

j_call: TRBJ1-1
v_call: TRBV5-1
clone_size: NA
d_call: TRBD1
cdr3_aa: CVSYPGQGARTEAFF
cdr3_nt: TGCGTCAGTTACCCGGGACAGGGGGCGAGAACTGAAGCTTTCTTT

j_call: TRBJ2-1
v_call: TRBV2
clone_size: NA
d_call: TRBD2
cdr3_aa: CASSGLAGGPFSYNEQFF
cdr3_nt: TGTGCCAGCAGTGGCCTAGCGGGGGGCCCTTTCTCCTACAATGAGCAGTTCTTC

j_call: TRBJ2-7
v_call: TRBV20-1
clone_size: NA
d_call: NA
cdr3_aa: CSEERAGSYEQYF
cdr3_nt: TGCAGTGAGGAGAGGGCGGGTTCATACGAGCAGTACTTC

j_call: TRBJ1-5
v_call: TRBV28
clone_size: once
d_call: NA
cdr3_aa: CASSSSGAWSQPQHF
cdr3_nt: TGTGCCAGCAGTTCCTCAGGGGCGTGGAGTCAGCCCCAGCATTTT

j_call: TRBJ2-1
v_call: TRBV20-1
clone_size: few
d_call: TRBD2
cdr3_aa: CSARVPSGSRHEQFF
cdr3_nt: TGCAGTGCTAGAGTGCCTAGCGGGAGTAGACATGAGCAGTTCTTC

j_call: TRBJ1-5
v_call: TRBV20-1
clone_size: NA
d_call: NA
cdr3_aa: CSAGPSPQHF
cdr3_nt: TGCAGTGCGGGTCCTTCCCCCCAGCATTTT

j_call: TRBJ2-7
v_call: TRBV9
clone_size: few
d_call: NA
cdr3_aa: CASSVDPNGYEQYF
cdr3_nt: TGTGCCAGCAGCGTAGACCCCAACGGATACGAGCAGTACTTC

j_call: TRBJ2-1
v_call: TRBV6-1
clone_size: NA
d_call: NA
cdr3_aa: CASRGSLWGPYNEQFF
cdr3_nt: TGTGCCAGCAGGGGTTCGTTGTGGGGACCCTACAATGAGCAGTTCTTC

j_call: TRBJ2-2
v_call: TRBV6-2/TRBV6-3
clone_size: few
d_call: NA
cdr3_aa: CASGRNRDTGELFF
cdr3_nt: TGTGCCAGCGGAAGGAACAGGGACACCGGGGAGCTGTTTTTT

j_call: TRBJ1-4
v_call: TRBV6-1
clone_size: NA
d_call: TRBD1
cdr3_aa: CASTPGQRNEKLFF
cdr3_nt: TGTGCCAGCACCCCGGGACAGCGTAATGAAAAACTGTTTTTT

j_call: TRBJ2-1
v_call: TRBV3-1
clone_size: many
d_call: NA
cdr3_aa: CASSPPSPGPFFF
cdr3_nt: TGTGCCAGCAGCCCACCCAGCCCGGGGCCGTTTTTCTTC

j_call: TRBJ2-2
v_call: TRBV20-1
clone_size: few
d_call: NA
cdr3_aa: CSARLSSWSTGELFF
cdr3_nt: TGCAGTGCTAGGCTCTCTAGCTGGAGTACCGGGGAGCTGTTTTTT

j_call: TRBJ2-3
v_call: TRBV7-2
clone_size: NA
d_call: NA
cdr3_aa: CASSKARRDTQYF
cdr3_nt: TGTGCCAGCAGCAAGGCACGACGGGATACGCAGTATTTT

j_call: TRBJ2-5
v_call: TRBV28
clone_size: NA
d_call: NA
cdr3_aa: CASSISGTKTTETQYF
cdr3_nt: TGTGCCAGCAGTATCTCCGGGACAAAGACAACCGAGACCCAGTACTTC

j_call: TRBJ2-2
v_call: TRBV5-4
clone_size: NA
d_call: NA
cdr3_aa: CASSLAKTSNTGELFF
cdr3_nt: TGTGCCAGCAGCTTGGCTAAGACGAGTAACACCGGGGAGCTGTTTTTT

j_call: TRBJ2-3
v_call: TRBV7-2
clone_size: NA
d_call: TRBD1
cdr3_aa: CASSLGQGALGTDTQYF
cdr3_nt: TGTGCCAGCAGCTTAGGACAGGGGGCGCTCGGGACAGATACGCAGTATTTT

j_call: TRBJ1-2
v_call: TRBV21-1
clone_size: few
d_call: NA
cdr3_aa: CASSRGPCYGYTF
cdr3_nt: TGTGCCAGCAGCAGAGGACCCTGCTATGGCTACACCTTC

j_call: TRBJ2-4
v_call: TRBV7-2
clone_size: many
d_call: NA
cdr3_aa: CASSLAQLENIQYF
cdr3_nt: TGTGCCAGCAGCTTAGCGCAGTTAGAAAACATTCAGTACTTC

j_call: TRBJ2-7
v_call: TRBV7-2
clone_size: NA
d_call: TRBD2
cdr3_aa: CASSLLTGGPYEQYF
cdr3_nt: TGTGCCAGCAGCTTATTAACGGGGGGGCCCTACGAGCAGTACTTC

j_call: TRBJ2-4
v_call: TRBV20-1
clone_size: NA
d_call: TRBD2
cdr3_aa: CSAISGGEAKNIQYF
cdr3_nt: TGCAGTGCAATTAGCGGGGGGGAAGCCAAAAACATTCAGTACTTC

j_call: TRBJ2-1
v_call: TRBV7-8
clone_size: few
d_call: NA
cdr3_aa: CASSLASASYNEQFF
cdr3_nt: TGTGCCAGCAGCTTAGCGTCAGCATCCTACAATGAGCAGTTCTTC

j_call: TRBJ2-1
v_call: TRBV7-3
clone_size: NA
d_call: TRBD2
cdr3_aa: CASSLTGLAGSNEQFF
cdr3_nt: TGTGCCAGCAGCTTAACAGGACTAGCGGGAAGCAATGAGCAGTTCTTC

j_call: TRBJ2-6
v_call: TRBV18
clone_size: many
d_call: NA
cdr3_aa: CASSPGISGANVLTF
cdr3_nt: TGTGCCAGCTCACCAGGGATCTCTGGGGCCAACGTCCTGACTTTC

j_call: TRBJ2-2
v_call: TRBV18
clone_size: NA
d_call: NA
cdr3_aa: CASSPPGVNTGELFF
cdr3_nt: TGTGCCAGCTCACCACCAGGGGTGAACACCGGGGAGCTGTTTTTT

j_call: TRBJ2-5
v_call: TRBV12-3/TRBV12-4
clone_size: few
d_call: TRBD2
cdr3_aa: CASSLGLAGVRETQYF
cdr3_nt: TGTGCCAGCAGTCTGGGACTAGCGGGGGTACGGGAGACCCAGTACTTC

j_call: TRBJ2-7
v_call: TRBV20-1
clone_size: few
d_call: NA
cdr3_aa: CSARGAGVIYEQYF
cdr3_nt: TGCAGTGCTAGGGGGGCGGGGGTCATATACGAGCAGTACTTC

j_call: TRBJ2-7
v_call: TRBV6-6
clone_size: NA
d_call: NA
cdr3_aa: CASGTGEQYF
cdr3_nt: TGTGCCAGCGGGACGGGCGAGCAGTACTTC

j_call: TRBJ2-1
v_call: TRBV28
clone_size: many
d_call: NA
cdr3_aa: CASSRWEQFF
cdr3_nt: TGTGCCAGTAGCAGGTGGGAGCAGTTCTTC

j_call: TRBJ2-5
v_call: TRBV7-9
clone_size: NA
d_call: TRBD1
cdr3_aa: CASSLRDREGETQYF
cdr3_nt: TGTGCCAGCAGCTTAAGGGACAGGGAAGGGGAGACCCAGTACTTC

j_call: TRBJ2-3
v_call: TRBV4-3
clone_size: NA
d_call: TRBD2
cdr3_aa: CASSPERGGGDTQYF
cdr3_nt: TGCGCCAGCAGCCCCGAGCGGGGTGGGGGAGATACGCAGTATTTT

j_call: TRBJ2-7
v_call: TRBV29-1
clone_size: few
d_call: NA
cdr3_aa: CSALTGTSYEQYF
cdr3_nt: TGCAGCGCCCTCACAGGGACCTCCTACGAGCAGTACTTC

j_call: TRBJ2-3
v_call: TRBV4-3
clone_size: NA
d_call: NA
cdr3_aa: CASSQDGGSTDTQYF
cdr3_nt: TGCGCCAGCAGCCAAGATGGCGGAAGCACAGATACGCAGTATTTT

j_call: TRBJ1-2
v_call: TRBV7-2
clone_size: few
d_call: NA
cdr3_aa: CASSSPGSNYGYTF
cdr3_nt: TGTGCCAGCAGCTCGCCAGGGAGTAACTATGGCTACACCTTC

j_call: TRBJ2-1
v_call: TRBV7-9
clone_size: few
d_call: NA
cdr3_aa: CASSLGAVHNEQFF
cdr3_nt: TGTGCCAGCAGCTTAGGGGCAGTTCACAATGAGCAGTTCTTC

j_call: TRBJ1-1
v_call: TRBV12-3/TRBV12-4
clone_size: many
d_call: NA
cdr3_aa: CASSFGHIREAFF
cdr3_nt: TGTGCCAGCAGTTTCGGACACATCCGAGAGGCTTTCTTT

j_call: TRBJ2-2
v_call: TRBV5-5
clone_size: few
d_call: NA
cdr3_aa: CASSLRQAPNTGELFF
cdr3_nt: TGTGCCAGCAGCTTGCGACAGGCCCCGAACACCGGGGAGCTGTTTTTT

j_call: TRBJ2-5
v_call: TRBV6-1
clone_size: NA
d_call: NA
cdr3_aa: CASSKGIQSQETQYF
cdr3_nt: TGTGCCAGCAGTAAAGGGATACAGAGCCAAGAGACCCAGTACTTC

j_call: TRBJ2-5
v_call: TRBV6-1
clone_size: NA
d_call: TRBD1
cdr3_aa: CASSPDRVQETQYF
cdr3_nt: TGTGCCAGCAGTCCGGACAGGGTGCAAGAGACCCAGTACTTC

j_call: TRBJ2-1
v_call: TRBV29-1
clone_size: many
d_call: NA
cdr3_aa: CSTGEQFF
cdr3_nt: TGCAGTACCGGTGAGCAGTTCTTC

j_call: TRBJ2-7
v_call: TRBV5-1
clone_size: many
d_call: NA
cdr3_aa: CASSLRAGSYEQYF
cdr3_nt: TGCGCCAGCAGCTTACGGGCAGGGTCCTACGAGCAGTACTTC

j_call: TRBJ1-3
v_call: TRBV14
clone_size: NA
d_call: NA
cdr3_aa: CASSQGGPSGNTIYF
cdr3_nt: TGTGCCAGCAGTCAAGGGGGACCCTCTGGAAACACCATATATTTT

j_call: TRBJ2-1
v_call: TRBV20-1
clone_size: few
d_call: NA
cdr3_aa: CSASSNDNEQFF
cdr3_nt: TGCAGTGCTAGCTCCAATGACAATGAGCAGTTCTTC

j_call: TRBJ1-1
v_call: TRBV4-1
clone_size: few
d_call: NA
cdr3_aa: CASSPPKNTEAFF
cdr3_nt: TGCGCCAGCAGCCCCCCCAAAAACACTGAAGCTTTCTTT

j_call: TRBJ2-1
v_call: TRBV5-6
clone_size: few
d_call: NA
cdr3_aa: CASSLAGWGVSSYNEQFF
cdr3_nt: TGTGCCAGCAGCTTGGCAGGTTGGGGCGTTTCCTCCTACAATGAGCAGTTCTTC

j_call: TRBJ2-5
v_call: TRBV6-5
clone_size: NA
d_call: NA
cdr3_aa: CASSYSLYGETQYF
cdr3_nt: TGTGCCAGCAGTTACTCGTTGTACGGGGAGACCCAGTACTTC

j_call: TRBJ2-5
v_call: TRBV7-9
clone_size: few
d_call: TRBD2
cdr3_aa: CASSNIGTSGEETQYF
cdr3_nt: TGTGCCAGCAGCAACATTGGGACTAGCGGGGAAGAGACCCAGTACTTC

j_call: TRBJ2-1
v_call: TRBV27
clone_size: NA
d_call: NA
cdr3_aa: CASIGLRGDEQFF
cdr3_nt: TGTGCCAGCATCGGACTCCGAGGGGATGAGCAGTTCTTC

j_call: TRBJ1-3
v_call: TRBV5-1
clone_size: few
d_call: TRBD1
cdr3_aa: CASSVTGGNSGNTIYF
cdr3_nt: TGCGCCAGCAGCGTCACAGGGGGGAACTCTGGAAACACCATATATTTT

j_call: TRBJ1-1
v_call: TRBV6-4
clone_size: NA
d_call: NA
cdr3_aa: CASSETWGTEAFF
cdr3_nt: TGTGCCAGCAGTGAGACGTGGGGGACTGAAGCTTTCTTT

j_call: TRBJ2-3
v_call: TRBV20-1
clone_size: few
d_call: NA
cdr3_aa: CSARVGADTQYF
cdr3_nt: TGCAGTGCTAGAGTGGGGGCAGATACGCAGTATTTT

j_call: TRBJ2-3
v_call: TRBV7-9
clone_size: few
d_call: NA
cdr3_aa: CASSSEADTQYF
cdr3_nt: TGTGCCAGCAGCTCAGAGGCAGATACGCAGTATTTT

j_call: TRBJ2-7
v_call: TRBV20-1
clone_size: many
d_call: TRBD1
cdr3_aa: CSAGQGNPYEQYF
cdr3_nt: TGCAGTGCGGGACAGGGGAACCCCTACGAGCAGTACTTC

j_call: TRBJ2-7
v_call: TRBV7-9
clone_size: NA
d_call: NA
cdr3_aa: CASSAVPIHEQYF
cdr3_nt: TGTGCCAGCAGCGCCGTCCCGATCCACGAGCAGTACTTC

j_call: TRBJ2-1
v_call: TRBV28
clone_size: few
d_call: NA
cdr3_aa: CASTGRNHNEQFF
cdr3_nt: TGTGCCAGCACGGGCAGGAACCACAATGAGCAGTTCTTC